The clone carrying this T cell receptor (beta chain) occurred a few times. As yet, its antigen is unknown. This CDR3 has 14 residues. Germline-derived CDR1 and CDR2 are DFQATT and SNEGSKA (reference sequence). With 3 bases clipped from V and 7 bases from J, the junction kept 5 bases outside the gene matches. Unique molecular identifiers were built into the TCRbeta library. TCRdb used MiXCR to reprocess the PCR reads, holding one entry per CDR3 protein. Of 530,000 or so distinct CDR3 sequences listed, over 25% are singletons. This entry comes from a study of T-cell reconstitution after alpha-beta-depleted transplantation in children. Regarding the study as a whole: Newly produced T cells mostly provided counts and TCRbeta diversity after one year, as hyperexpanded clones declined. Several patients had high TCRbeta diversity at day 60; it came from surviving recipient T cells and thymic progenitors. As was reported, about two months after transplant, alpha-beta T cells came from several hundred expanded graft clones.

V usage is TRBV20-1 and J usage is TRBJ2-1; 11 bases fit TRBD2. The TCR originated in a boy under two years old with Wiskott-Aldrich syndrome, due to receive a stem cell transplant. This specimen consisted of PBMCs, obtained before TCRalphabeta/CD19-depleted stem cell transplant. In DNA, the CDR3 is TGCAGTGCTAGTAGCGGGAGGGGTGGAAATGAGCAGTTCTTC. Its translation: CSASSGRGGNEQFF.